The 27 T cell receptor beta chains presented below share a single source sample, sequenced in a study of vaccination effects on CD4 cells after COVID-19 (dated 2022 in TCRdb). In the ViraFEST assay, PBMC were stimulated with viral peptide pools, and antigen-specific CD4+ T cell clonotypes were then identified by expansion using TCR sequencing. After around ten days of culture, CD4+ T cells were isolated with the EasySep CD4+ T cell isolation kit. None of the healthy vaccine recipients had a prior SARS-CoV-2 infection, which was confirmed by nucleocapsid antibody tests that came back negative both before and after vaccination. The method was the immunoSEQ multiplex PCR assay. The table comes from immuneACCESS by way of TCRdb, which keeps in-frame sequences with V and J called. Part of the clones is missing from these tables; in studies checked, under half for an unresolved V gene and the rest for unknown reasons. The sample table records about 73,000 clones; 60% to 75% of these occur just once. The leading ten clones occupy around 2.9% of the sample.

Their specific antigens are unknown. The sequences come from CD4+ T cells from PBMCs cultured with HCoV-NL63 spike peptides, collected before COVID-19 vaccination. The cell subset or site label of this sample denotes: HCoV-NL63 spike overlapping peptide pool stimulation. The receptors derive from a human donor who received a COVID-19 vaccine.

The V gene is TRBV3-1 (or the pseudogene TRBV3-2), the J gene TRBJ1-1; D remains ambiguous. This CDR3 comprises 13 residues. With 2 bases removed from V and 7 bases from J, the gap between germline ends came to 11 bases. Per the germline V gene, CDR1 is LGHDT and CDR2 is YNNKEL (reference sequence). CDR3 DNA: TGTGCCAGCAGCCAAAGTGTAGGAATTGAAGCTTTCTTT. This encodes CASSQSVGIEAFF.

There are a few counts of this clone. The CDR3 coding sequence is TGTGCCAGCAGTCGCGGGACATCAGTAGTTGGTGGCTACACCTTC. Its translation: CASSRGTSVVGGYTF. The rearrangement joins TRBV2 to TRBJ1-2; TRBD1 is a possible D gene (6 bases). This CDR3 is 15 amino acids long. Germline V lookup: CDR1 SNHLY, CDR2 FYNNEI. Trimming pared 5 bases from V and 7 bases from J, leaving 20 bases between. The whole variable domain, remainder taken from reference TRBV2 and TRBJ1-2, is EPEVTQTPSHQVTQMGQEVILRCVPISNHLYFYWYRQILGQKVEFLVSFYNNEISEKSEIFDDQFSVERPDGSNFTLKIRSTKLEDSAMYFCASSRGTSVVGGYTFGSGTRLTVV.

This clone was counted between two and nine times. The chain is built from TRBV5-1 and TRBJ1-4; D possibly corresponds to TRBD1 (6 bases). The CDR3 totals 16 residues. Germline assignment: CDR1 SGHRS and CDR2 YFSETQ. Deletions cut 0 bases from V and 8 bases from J, with 17 bases between. CDR3 amino acids: CASSLGPTGIEEKLFF. The CDR3 DNA follows: TGCGCCAGCAGCTTGGGCCCAACAGGGATTGAGGAAAAACTGTTTTTT.

This clone is a singleton in its sample. This sequence joins TRBV6-4 and TRBJ1-2; TRBD1 matches at 8 bases. Trimming removed 7 bases from V and 1 base from J; junction bases left unmatched: 11. The CDR3 spans 16 residues. CDR1 is MRHNA, CDR2 SNTAGT, per germline. The CDR3 loop is CASIQPRRGHNYGYTF. CDR3 coding DNA: TGTGCCAGCATACAACCCCGCAGGGGGCATAACTATGGCTACACCTTC.

The rearrangement joins TRBV2 to TRBJ1-1, with D unclear. Germline-derived CDR1 and CDR2 are SNHLY and FYNNEI. This CDR3 region has 13 residues. V was pared by 6 bases and J by 0 bases, with 8 bases between. DNA for the CDR3: TGTGCCAGCAGACAAGGTTTGAACACTGAAGCTTTCTTT. Protein product: CASRQGLNTEAFF.

This chain links TRBV19 with TRBJ1-6, with a tentative D call TRBD1 (5 bases). The CDR3 consists of 12 residues. The germline V gene encodes CDR1 LNHDA and CDR2 SQIVND (reference sequence). V shed 9 bases and J shed 8 bases, with 11 bases lying between them. The CDR3 DNA reads as TGTGCCAGCCGGGACTTCGATTCACCCCTCCACTTT. Its translation is CASRDFDSPLHF.

CDR3 sequence: CASSEYHRGGTEAFF. The CDR3 DNA sequence: TGTGCCAGCAGTGAATATCACAGGGGAGGCACTGAAGCTTTCTTT. The chain combines TRBV6-1 with TRBJ1-1, with 7 bases that match TRBD1. V was pared by 2 bases and J by 4 bases, with 7 bases of the junction left unmatched. Germline V gene data show CDR1 as MNHNS and CDR2 as SASEGT. This CDR3 region has 15 residues.

J is TRBJ2-5 and V is TRBV19; D may be TRBD2 (6 bases). The CDR3 is made up of 14 amino acids. From germline, CDR1 is LNHDA and CDR2 SQIVND (reference sequence). V was trimmed by 5 bases and J by 2 bases, leaving 12 bases between them. The CDR3 bases are TGTGCCAGTAGTCCCCAGGGACTTCAAGAGACCCAGTACTTC. It encodes CASSPQGLQETQYF.

This sequence joins TRBV6-5 and TRBJ2-2, with D maybe TRBD2 (6 bases). CDR3 size: 15 residues. V lost 6 bases to trimming and J lost 1 base, with 12 bases between them. The germline V gene encodes CDR1 MNHEY and CDR2 SVGAGI. For the CDR3, the DNA is TGTGCCAGCAGAACCGGACTACAGAACACCGGGGAGCTGTTTTTT. This codes for CASRTGLQNTGELFF.

The J gene is TRBJ1-5, the V gene TRBV3-1 (or the pseudogene TRBV3-2); D remains ambiguous. Per germline, CDR1 LGHDT and CDR2 YNNKEL (reference sequence). V lost 4 bases, J lost 4 bases, and 17 bases lay in between. This CDR3 region has 16 residues. This CDR3 reads CASSPKGWRQNQPQHF. For the CDR3, the DNA is TGTGCCAGCAGCCCGAAGGGCTGGAGGCAGAATCAGCCCCAGCATTTT.

This rearrangement joins TRBV4-1 to TRBJ1-1, with 8 positions matching TRBD1. The germline V gene has CDR1 MGHRA and CDR2 YSYEKL. The CDR3 covers 17 residues. V lost 3 bases, J lost 0 bases, and 9 bases stayed unmatched. The CDR3 bases are TGCGCCAGCAGCCAGGTTCAGGGGGCCCCCATGAACACTGAAGCTTTCTTT. Encoded protein: CASSQVQGAPMNTEAFF.

This clone came up a few times. The chain combines TRBV21-1 with TRBJ1-6. TRBV21-1 represents a pseudogene. The CDR3 is 13 residues long. The CDR3 bases are TGTGCCAGCAGGAGGTCCTATAATTCACCCCTCCACTTT. Encoded protein: CASRRSYNSPLHF.

This clone was detected only a few times. J is TRBJ2-2 and V is TRBV19; a weak D match, TRBD2 (5 bases). The germline V gene encodes CDR1 LNHDA and CDR2 SQIVND (reference sequence). The V end was cut by 0 bases, the J end by 9 bases, with 8 bases between. The CDR3 covers 13 residues. The CDR3 spells CASSIDRGRELFF. The CDR3 DNA is TGTGCCAGTAGTATAGACCGGGGTCGGGAGCTGTTTTTT.

The chain has TRBV5-5 and TRBJ1-2; unclear D gene. The CDR3 loop spans 16 amino acids. The V and J ends lost 5 bases and 8 bases respectively, with 25 bases between them. CDR1 and CDR2 (germline): SGHKS, YYEKEE (reference sequence). CDR3 coding DNA: TGTGCCAGCAGTTCCCGACGTGACGCGACACCAGAAGGCTACACCTTC. Its translation is CASSSRRDATPEGYTF. Variable domain in full (rest from reference TRBV5-5 and TRBJ1-2): DAGVTQSPTHLIKTRGQQVTLRCSPISGHKSVSWYQQVLGQGPQFIFQYYEKEERGRGNFPDRFSARQFPNYSSELNVNALLLGDSALYLCASSSRRDATPEGYTFGSGTRLTVV.

This clone was found a few times. The rearrangement uses TRBV7-3 and TRBJ2-1; D is unclear. V lost 2 bases and J 4 bases, leaving 6 bases between the germline ends. Germline V gene data show CDR1 as SGHTA and CDR2 as FQGTGA. The CDR3 covers 13 residues. In DNA, the CDR3 is TGTGCCAGCAGCTTAGACAAATACAATGAGCAGTTCTTC. Translating it yields CASSLDKYNEQFF. Full variable domain (remainder filled in from reference TRBV7-3 and TRBJ2-1): GAGVSQTPSNKVTEKGKYVELRCDPISGHTALYWYRQSLGQGPEFLIYFQGTGAADDSGLPNDRFFAVRPEGSVSTLKIQRTERGDSAVYLCASSLDKYNEQFFGPGTRLTVL.

The chain uses TRBV24-1 and TRBJ2-2; D possibly corresponds to TRBD1 (5 bases). This CDR3 has 15 amino acids. CDR1 is KGHDR, CDR2 SFDVKD, per germline. V was shortened by 4 bases and J by 4 bases, with 12 bases between the two germline ends. The CDR3: CATSDWGTGTGELFF. The DNA for the CDR3 is TGTGCCACCAGTGACTGGGGTACAGGCACCGGGGAGCTGTTTTTT.

The chain carries TRBV19 and TRBJ1-5; D is unresolved. Per germline, CDR1 LNHDA and CDR2 SQIVND (reference sequence). V lost 7 bases to trimming and J lost 7 bases, with 17 bases between them. The length of the CDR3 is 14 residues. The CDR3 nucleotides are TGTGCCAGTACCTTCGAACGGGAGGAGCAGCCCCAGCATTTT. Amino acids: CASTFEREEQPQHF.

The J gene is TRBJ2-3, the V gene TRBV7-6; the match to TRBD2 covers 10 bases. The CDR3 consists of 15 residues. The trim removed 1 base at V and 5 bases at J, leaving 3 bases unmatched. The germline gives CDR1 SGHVS, CDR2 FNYEAQ. The CDR3 here is CASSLGAGGLDTQYF. CDR3 nucleotide sequence: TGTGCCAGCAGCTTAGGAGCGGGGGGGCTAGATACGCAGTATTTT.

The chain recombines TRBV5-3 with TRBJ2-1; 9 bases map to TRBD1. TRBV5-3 is designated an ORF whose function remains uncertain. The J segment lost 3 bases and the V segment lost 0 bases, leaving 4 bases of the junction unmatched. CDR3 size: 16 residues. The DNA of the CDR3 is TGTGCCAGAAGCTTGGACAGGGGGCGTTTCTACAATGAGCAGTTCTTC. Its protein product is CARSLDRGRFYNEQFF.

This rearrangement joins TRBV20-1 to TRBJ1-1; no firm D call. CDR1 DFQATT and CDR2 SNEGSKA come from the germline V gene (reference sequence). The CDR3 spans 11 residues. V dropped 5 bases and J dropped 0 bases, with 4 bases sitting between them. CDR3 nucleotide sequence: TGCAGTGCTCCCCTGAACACTGAAGCTTTCTTT. As protein: CSAPLNTEAFF.

This clone showed up just once. V is TRBV28 and J is TRBJ1-2, with TRBD1 identical over 10 bases. Trimming cost V 6 bases and J 4 bases; bases outside gene matches: 8. This CDR3 is 15 amino acids long. The germline gives CDR1 MDHEN, CDR2 SYDVKM. The CDR3: CASRRRDRGSYGYTF. As DNA, the CDR3 is TGTGCCAGCAGAAGGCGGGACAGGGGAAGCTATGGCTACACCTTC.

The chain has TRBV2 and TRBJ1-4; D gene ambiguous. The CDR3 is 14 residues long. From germline, CDR1 is SNHLY and CDR2 FYNNEI. V was trimmed by 6 bases and J by 5 bases, leaving 13 bases between them. DNA of the CDR3: TGTGCCAGCAGCGATAACACGGGGAATGAAAAACTGTTTTTT. This sequence encodes CASSDNTGNEKLFF. The full variable domain, its missing parts supplied by reference TRBV2 and TRBJ1-4, is EPEVTQTPSHQVTQMGQEVILRCVPISNHLYFYWYRQILGQKVEFLVSFYNNEISEKSEIFDDQFSVERPDGSNFTLKIRSTKLEDSAMYFCASSDNTGNEKLFFGSGTQLSVL.

The chain joins TRBV6-5 to TRBJ1-2; no clear D. V lost 4 bases to trimming and J lost 4 bases, with 16 bases between them. Germline CDR1 and CDR2: MNHEY and SVGAGI. The CDR3 runs to 15 residues. The CDR3 protein is CASSSSHRTAYGYTF. The CDR3 region has the DNA TGTGCCAGCAGTTCCTCTCACCGGACGGCCTATGGCTACACCTTC.

This rearrangement joins TRBV30 to TRBJ2-5, with D possibly being TRBD1 (5 bases). Germline lookup yields CDR1 GTSNPN and CDR2 SVGIG (reference sequence). The CDR3 is 13 amino acids. Trimming stripped 0 bases from V and 6 bases from J, with 11 bases between. For the CDR3, the DNA is TGTGCCTGGAGTGTTCAGGGTGGTCAGACCCAGTACTTC. The encoded protein is CAWSVQGGQTQYF.

The chain links TRBV3-1 (or the pseudogene TRBV3-2) to TRBJ2-7, with D hard to call. The CDR3 runs 19 residues. V was pared by 0 bases and J by 0 bases, with 21 bases between. The germline V gene has CDR1 LGHDT and CDR2 YNNKEL (reference sequence). The CDR3 nucleotides read TGTGCCAGCAGCCAAGATTGGATTTTTAGGATAAACCTCTCCTACGAGCAGTACGTC. Protein sequence: CASSQDWIFRINLSYEQYV.

This clone was detected once. The V call is TRBV6-4, the J call TRBJ2-1; TRBD2 aligns across 7 bases. Germline V gives CDR1 MRHNA, CDR2 SNTAGT. The junction had 12 bases not matched to a gene; V was cut back by 4 bases and J by 0 bases. The CDR3 is made up of 18 amino acids. CDR3 residues: CASSARLTSSYSYNEQFF. CDR3 nucleotide sequence: TGTGCCAGCAGTGCCCGGCTGACTAGCAGCTACTCCTACAATGAGCAGTTCTTC.

This clone was counted once. The chain couples TRBV7-2 to TRBJ1-2; the match to TRBD1 covers 7 bases. V lost 5 bases, J lost 4 bases, and 4 bases stayed unmatched. Germline V gene data show CDR1 as SGHTA and CDR2 as FQGNSA. The CDR3 totals 13 residues. The CDR3 region has the DNA TGTGCCAGCAGCGCGCGGGACAGCTATGGCTACACCTTC. It codes for CASSARDSYGYTF.